One sample yielded the 15 T cell receptor beta chains listed below, sequenced in a study of PD-1 blockade in classical Hodgkin lymphoma. TCRdb's copy holds only in-frame clones and misses some; the assay was immunoSEQ multiplex PCR. The sample has around 10,000 clones, nearly 80% seen once. The patients all showed relapse after autologous stem cell transplantation, while their brentuximab vedotin exposure varied. Sequencing was performed on peripheral blood mononuclear cells (PBMCs), taken before the second cycle of nivolumab. Receptor source: a human donor with classical Hodgkin lymphoma.

In its sample, this clone was seen a few times. The J gene is TRBJ1-4, the V gene TRBV18, with unresolved D. The CDR3 consists of 14 residues. V was pared by 0 bases and J by 8 bases, with 10 bases between. Germline V gene data show CDR1 as KGHSH and CDR2 as LQKENI. CDR3 in amino acids: CASSPPEGFEKLFF. In DNA, the CDR3 is TGTGCCAGCTCACCACCGGAGGGCTTCGAAAAACTGTTTTTT.

The V gene is TRBV5-4, the J gene TRBJ2-5; D may be TRBD2 (6 bases). The V gene's germline CDR1 is SGHNT and CDR2 YYREEE (reference sequence). V lost 4 bases to trimming and J lost 5 bases, with 15 bases between them. CDR3 length: 14 residues. The CDR3 DNA is TGTGCCAGCAGCCCGAGTGGGGGGTTGGAGACCCAGTACTTC. Amino acids: CASSPSGGLETQYF.

The chain has TRBV28 and TRBJ2-6; tentatively, D is TRBD2 (6 bases). The CDR3 is 16 residues long. CDR1 is MDHEN and CDR2 is SYDVKM in the germline V gene. Trimming pared 6 bases from V and 2 bases from J, leaving 14 bases between. CDR3 in amino acids: CASSPTGAAGANVLTF. The DNA for the CDR3 is TGTGCCAGCAGCCCCACGGGAGCGGCTGGGGCCAACGTCCTGACTTTC.

J is TRBJ2-6 and V is TRBV27, with a weak D call TRBD1 (5 bases). This CDR3 is 17 amino acids long. Per germline, CDR1 MNHEY and CDR2 SMNVEV (reference sequence). V lost 11 bases and J lost 0, with 20 bases in between. CDR3 coding DNA: TGTGCCTCTCGACGCCAGGGTACAGGCTCTGGGGCCAACGTCCTGACTTTC. Amino acid sequence: CASRRQGTGSGANVLTF.

The chain recombines TRBV28 with TRBJ2-7; 8 bases fit TRBD2. Germline V CDR1 and CDR2: MDHEN, SYDVKM. The V and J ends lost 3 bases and 0 bases, in that order; junction bases with no gene match: 7. The CDR3 runs 16 residues. CDR3 loop: CASSFTLAGLSYEQYF. The DNA for the CDR3 is TGTGCCAGCAGTTTTACCCTAGCGGGCCTCTCCTACGAGCAGTACTTC.

The chain joins TRBV9 to TRBJ2-7; TRBD2 matches 7 bases. This CDR3 spans 15 amino acids. CDR1 SGDLS and CDR2 YYNGEE come from the germline V gene. V lost 0 bases to trimming and J lost 5 bases; unmatched junction nucleotides: 8. The chain's CDR3 is CASSVEGGSVDEQYF. The CDR3 DNA sequence: TGTGCCAGCAGCGTAGAAGGCGGGAGTGTCGACGAGCAGTACTTC.

The J gene is TRBJ1-2, the V gene TRBV10-3; a weak D match, TRBD1 (6 bases). V lost 4 bases, J lost 1 base, and 10 bases lay in between. Germline V gene sequence: CDR1 ENHRY, CDR2 SYGVKD. There are 14 residues in the CDR3. The CDR3 sequence: CAISGNRDNYGYTF. CDR3 nucleotides: TGTGCCATCAGTGGCAACAGGGATAACTATGGCTACACCTTC.

The rearrangement uses TRBV19 and TRBJ1-4; the D gene is possibly TRBD1 (5 bases). The CDR3 contains 14 residues. Trimming cost V 7 bases and J 2 bases, with 11 bases left between them. The V gene's germline CDR1 is LNHDA and CDR2 SQIVND (reference sequence). CDR3 sequence: CASTGAGTNEKLFF. CDR3 in DNA: TGTGCCAGTACCGGGGCAGGGACTAATGAAAAACTGTTTTTT.

The chain joins TRBV29-1 to TRBJ2-4; 11 bases fit TRBD2. V shed 5 bases, J shed 0 bases, and the junction held 12 bases outside the gene matches. Germline CDR1 and CDR2: SQVTM and ANQGSEA. The CDR3 is 18 residues long. The CDR3 nucleotides are TGCAGCGTTTTCGGGACTAGCGGCTATAAACTAGCCAAAAACATTCAGTACTTC. Protein product: CSVFGTSGYKLAKNIQYF.

The chain combines TRBV11-1 with TRBJ2-2, with D tentatively TRBD1 (6 bases). Germline V gene data show CDR1 as SGHAT and CDR2 as FQDESV (reference sequence). This CDR3 region has 14 residues. Trimming stripped 5 bases from V and 2 bases from J, with 9 bases between. The CDR3 sequence: CASSADSNTGELFF. The CDR3 DNA is TGTGCCAGCAGCGCGGACAGTAACACCGGGGAGCTGTTTTTT.

This clone was picked up one time. This sequence joins TRBV10-1 and TRBJ1-5; D is ambiguous. Germline lookup yields CDR1 WNHNN and CDR2 SYGVQD (reference sequence). The CDR3 length is 17 residues. Trimming took off 10 bases at V and 0 bases at J, with 22 bases between the two ends. The CDR3 region has the DNA TGCGCCATCCCGGACTGCTCGTCGGGTTATAGCAATCAGCCCCAGCATTTT. Translated, it gives CAIPDCSSGYSNQPQHF.

The chain links TRBV4-1 to TRBJ2-5; D is perhaps TRBD2 (5 bases). Germline V lookup: CDR1 MGHRA, CDR2 YSYEKL. The CDR3 loop spans 18 amino acids. The germline V and J ends were trimmed by 3 bases and 0 bases, with 20 bases remaining between them. Here the CDR3 DNA reads TGCGCCAGCAGCCATCCGGGATTACGGAAGCCAAACCAAGAGACCCAGTACTTC. It translates to CASSHPGLRKPNQETQYF.

The chain is built from TRBV7-6 and TRBJ2-7; D perhaps matches TRBD2 (9 bases). The germline V gene has CDR1 SGHVS and CDR2 FNYEAQ. The length of the CDR3 is 19 residues. The V and J ends lost 0 bases and 3 bases respectively, with 24 bases between them. DNA for the CDR3: TGTGCCAGCAGCTTAGCCGCAGGGGGCCGTAGCGGGAGCCTCTACGAGCAGTACTTC. Translated, it gives CASSLAAGGRSGSLYEQYF.

This chain links TRBV18 with TRBJ2-7, with 11 nucleotides matching TRBD2. Germline V gene sequence: CDR1 KGHSH, CDR2 LQKENI. The V segment lost 6 bases and the J segment 7 bases; nucleotides outside the gene matches: 11. This CDR3 contains 15 residues. The DNA for the CDR3 is TGTGCCAGCTCGATAGCGGGAGGGCTGATTTTAGAGCAGTACTTC. It yields the protein CASSIAGGLILEQYF.

The genes are TRBV7-2 and TRBJ2-1, with TRBD2 matching 9 bases. This CDR3 has 17 residues. CDR1 SGHTA and CDR2 FQGNSA come from the germline V gene. V shed 0 bases and J 5 bases; nucleotides not matched to a gene: 8. CDR3 nucleotides: TGTGCCAGCAGCTTAGCGCTTATAGCGGGAGCCCACAATGAGCAGTTCTTC. Amino acid sequence: CASSLALIAGAHNEQFF.